This T cell receptor (beta chain) was profiled in a study of regulatory T cells in long-lasting Graves disease (dated by TCRdb to 2020 to 2023). Study-wide context: Antithyroid drugs had been taken for less than 3 months by newly diagnosed Graves' disease patients. TCR sequencing covered roughly 13 persistent and approximately 20 newly diagnosed Graves' disease patients, around 33 samples in total. The study took place in China and was registered as a clinical trial. This study used TCR sequencing and RNA sequencing of peripheral blood to compare persistent Graves' disease patients against newly diagnosed Graves' disease patients.

Reading from cysteine to phenylalanine, the CDR3 counts 15 amino acids. Only CDR3 DNA remains: 45 bases, in frame from the first base. In the germline V gene, CDR1 corresponds to MNHNS and CDR2 to SASEGT. The junction carries 15 bases between V and J, which are trimmed by 5 bases and 4 bases respectively. According to the study, the label for this sample's time point signals: newly diagnosed GD, antithyroid drugs for less than 3 months. RNA was extracted from PBMCs in TRIzol for both TCR sequencing and RNA sequencing. Graves' disease was diagnosed according to American Thyroid Association guidelines. The patients came from an endocrinology department in Xi'an, China. Each patient gave approximately 10 milliliters of peripheral blood, collected in an EDTA anticoagulant tube. PBMCs were isolated by Ficoll Paque Plus density gradient separation without further T cell sorting. An Agilent 2100 Bioanalyzer and agarose gel were used to check RNA quality, and a NanoDrop 2000 was used to measure RNA concentration.

Libraries were constructed by multiplex PCR. Instrument on record: Illumina HiSeq 4000. To build TCR beta libraries, CDR3 regions were amplified by Arm-PCR using iRepertoire HTBI primers. PCR products were gel purified before sequencing. The original methods were these. A total of some 60 TRBV and under 15 TRBJ segments were identified across samples and were used for gene usage analysis of CDR3 amino acid clonotypes. COPE and FqMerger were used to merge the filtered high-quality paired reads into contigs. BLAST was used to align contigs to IMGT TRBV, TRBD and TRBJ reference genes, with CDR3 defined following IMGT. Clonotypes above 0.1% frequency were classified as highly expanded clones. Repertoire diversity was measured by Shannon entropy, and V-J evenness by the Gini coefficient. Public clonotypes were defined as clonotypes shared by more than one individual. TCRdb trimmed the raw reads at Q25, called clones with MiXCR and kept productive beta chains. Each entry is one CDR3 protein sequence, shown with its most common DNA and genes. Clone size and V and J calls follow TCRdb, not the original study. The sample records 580,000 or so distinct CDR3 sequences, about 16% of which are singletons. The ten most abundant clones make up 9.5% to 15% of the sample.

What the work shows at the level of the full study, not this receptor alone: Compared with newly diagnosed patients, persistent Graves' disease patients had lower TCR Shannon entropy and fewer highly expanded clones, which suggests clonal expansion. A larger number of public clonotypes was shared among persistent patients (under 3,000) than among newly diagnosed patients (roughly 1,000). The small sample size was acknowledged by the authors as a limitation that may reduce accuracy. Persistent disease showed preferential use of TRBV28, TRBJ1-2 and TRBJ2-5, whereas newly diagnosed disease favored TRBV20-1 and TRBJ2-1. Peripheral blood alone was examined, since thyroid tissue, which constituted the primary lesion, could not be accessed. Sequencing and analysis were limited to the TCR beta chain.

Concerning this clonotype: The target of this receptor is not known. Base qualities are not recorded, but no much larger clone differs from it by a single base.

The data were also submitted as part of a second study, on T cells in Graves' hyperthyroidism and ophthalmopathy. As the second publication notes: A patient counted as having stable Graves' hyperthyroidism if no progression to ophthalmopathy occurred over 18 months of follow-up. Hyperthyroidism patients were newly diagnosed, had a disease duration of under 2 months, and were aged 18 to 65 years. Exclusion was applied to patients with uncontrolled infections, other autoimmune diseases, pregnancy or lactation. Clinical symptoms, serum thyroxine and TRAb, thyroid ultrasound, and orbital computed tomography formed the basis for the diagnoses. The TCR CDR3 was subjected to a first round of RT-PCR using the HTBI primer set and the Qiagen OneStep RT-PCR kit. Most expanded thyroid clonotypes (frequency above 0.001) were also detected in blood, a finding suggesting that blood repertoires may reflect thyroid immune responses. A model built on a 13 V-J signature distinguished ophthalmopathy from stable hyperthyroidism, reaching around 90% sensitivity and about 81% specificity in cross-validation and 80%/75% in testing. In validation, the model predicted progression to ophthalmopathy a median of roughly 6.5 months before onset, with roughly 71% sensitivity and just under 75% specificity. TCR V-J signatures able to tell the groups apart were searched for in a discovery cohort of approximately 95 patients, of whom 43 had Graves' ophthalmopathy and 57 had stable Graves' hyperthyroidism. Prospective prediction of ophthalmopathy was tested in an independent validation cohort consisting of fewer than 20 hyperthyroidism patients and approximately 16 patients who later progressed to ophthalmopathy. The 85 to 100 discovery patients were divided at random into training and test sets in a 7:3 ratio. In about 6 Graves' hyperthyroidism patients, the study also compared T-cell repertoires from thyroid tissue with T-cell repertoires from blood. Following sampling, methimazole starting at 30 mg daily was given to hyperthyroidism patients, and high-dose intravenous methylprednisolone was given to ophthalmopathy patients. The libraries were constructed in a second round of multiplex PCR and then size-selected and purified. Libraries were sequenced paired-end with 100 bp reads on an Illumina HiSeq2000. SOAPnuke was used to process the raw data, throwing out any read that contained adapters or uncalled bases, had a mean Phred below 15, or lacked an exact constant-primer or identifier match. High-quality paired reads were merged with COPE v1.2.5, and unique nucleotide sequences were defined as clonotypes. MiTCR v1.1 was used to align clonotypes to the IMGT TRBV, TRBD and TRBJ reference segments. The analysis was restricted to V-J combinations with a frequency above 0.0001, which together covered over 99% of the repertoires. The TCS score was defined as F50 (clonal expansion) divided by E x V (chaos), with BLOSUM62-based TCRdist calculated between CDR3 peptides within each V-J. Welch's t-statistics and random forest reduced some 510 V-J features to 13, which were used in a naive Bayes classifier (R e1071). No statistical method was used to fix the sample size in advance, and group allocation was not hidden from the investigators. According to the paper, TCR Vbeta CDR3 sequencing was carried out on over 130 peripheral blood samples, which came from around 43 ophthalmopathy, 75 to 80 hyperthyroidism and approximately 17 progressor patients.

Material: peripheral blood mononuclear cells (PBMCs), obtained at new diagnosis, from a patient treated with antithyroid drugs. In this chain, TRBV6-1 is recombined with TRBJ1-3; the best D guess is TRBD1, with 6 bases matching. The TCR comes from a man between 18 and 35 years old with Graves disease. Donor details come from another sample of the same person, matched by shared clones. The CDR3 protein: CASSLGGAGGNTIYF. The DNA sequence is as follows: TGTGCCAGCAGTCTCGGGGGGGCTGGAGGAAACACCATATATTTT.